What follows are 32 T cell receptor beta chains derived from one specimen sequenced in a study of T cell responses to AZD1222 COVID-19 vaccine. Some clones are missing from TCRdb's copy, which holds only in-frame ones; the method was immunoSEQ multiplex PCR. The data show 100,000 or so clones, roughly 87% seen once. The specimen was peripheral blood, collected on day 0 of AZD1222 vaccination. These TCRs come from an adult in good health.

The chain is built from TRBV10-3 and TRBJ2-7; D is ambiguous. There are 18 residues in the CDR3. Trimming took 0 bases from V and 0 from J, leaving 18 bases between them. In germline, CDR1 is ENHRY, CDR2 SYGVKD. CDR3 nucleotides: TGTGCCATCAGTGAGTCAGGGCCTCTGGGCCCCTCCTCCTACGAGCAGTACTTC. It encodes CAISESGPLGPSSYEQYF.

V and J are TRBV27 and TRBJ1-2, with 7 bases lining up with TRBD1. Germline V gene sequence: CDR1 MNHEY, CDR2 SMNVEV (reference sequence). The CDR3 has 14 amino acids. V trimming: 2 bases; J trimming: 4 bases; junction bases outside the gene matches: 4. Here the CDR3 DNA reads TGTGCCAGCAGTTTAGCGACAGGGCTCTATGGCTACACCTTC. This sequence encodes CASSLATGLYGYTF.

This sequence joins TRBV7-2 and TRBJ1-4; the D gene is possibly TRBD1 (6 bases). The CDR3 contains 16 residues. From germline, CDR1 is SGHTA and CDR2 FQGNSA. Trimming took off 1 base at V and 4 bases at J, with 13 bases between the two ends. This CDR3 reads CASSLGGGGINEKLFF. The CDR3 nucleotides read TGTGCCAGCAGCTTAGGAGGGGGGGGGATTAATGAAAAACTGTTTTTT.

The chain carries TRBV4-3 and TRBJ2-7; tentatively, D is TRBD2 (6 bases). V dropped 4 bases and J dropped 12 bases, with 13 bases sitting between them. Per germline, CDR1 LGHNA and CDR2 YSLEER. The CDR3 runs 11 residues. The CDR3 here is CASSRASEMYF. DNA for the CDR3: TGCGCCAGCAGCCGCGCTAGCGAGATGTACTTC.

In this sample, this clone turned up a few times. This chain links TRBV12-5 with TRBJ1-2; D is unclear. The CDR3 covers 13 residues. Between the trimmed V and J ends, which lost 4 bases and 1 base, there was a span of 7 bases. Germline CDR1 and CDR2: LGHNT and FRNRAP. The CDR3 DNA sequence: TGTGCTAGTGGTTCATTACTTAACTATGGCTACACCTTC. This gives the protein CASGSLLNYGYTF.

This clone was seen only once. This chain links TRBV10-1 with TRBJ1-4; TRBD1 aligns across 7 bases. The CDR3 covers 14 residues. Germline assignment: CDR1 WNHNN and CDR2 SYGVQD (reference sequence). J lost 4 bases, V lost 6 bases, and 5 bases had no gene match. Written as DNA, the CDR3 is TGCGCCAGCAGCTCCGGGACAGTTAATGAAAAACTGTTTTTT. Translated: CASSSGTVNEKLFF.

This chain connects TRBV9 to TRBJ2-1; 11 nucleotides agree with TRBD2. There are 16 residues in the CDR3. The germline V gene has CDR1 SGDLS and CDR2 YYNGEE. The J segment lost 6 bases and the V segment lost 1 base, leaving 6 bases of the junction unmatched. Here the CDR3 reads CASSVSLAGGPNEQFF. The CDR3 DNA reads as TGTGCCAGCAGCGTATCCCTAGCGGGGGGCCCCAATGAGCAGTTCTTC.

This sequence joins TRBV28 and TRBJ1-2, with D hard to call. Trimming took off 5 bases at V and 4 bases at J, with 8 bases between the two ends. This CDR3 spans 12 amino acids. The V gene's germline CDR1 is MDHEN and CDR2 SYDVKM. The DNA for the CDR3 is TGTGCCAGCAGTGACACCGCCTATGGCTACACCTTC. Encoded protein: CASSDTAYGYTF.

The chain recombines TRBV27 with TRBJ2-7; D might be TRBD1 or TRBD2, each matching 5 bases. This CDR3 is built from 15 residues. Germline values: CDR1 MNHEY, CDR2 SMNVEV (reference sequence). Trimming stripped 7 bases from V and 2 bases from J, with 18 bases between. The chain's CDR3 is CASNPSGPIAYEQYF. The DNA for the CDR3 is TGTGCCAGCAACCCCTCGGGACCTATAGCCTACGAGCAGTACTTC.

This sequence joins TRBV11-3 and TRBJ1-1; 7 bases are a match to TRBD1. Germline V lookup: CDR1 SGHNT, CDR2 YENEEA. The CDR3 has 16 amino acids. The trim removed 1 base at V and 2 bases at J, leaving 7 bases unmatched. The CDR3 spells CASSLGKGQSNTEAFF. CDR3 DNA sequence: TGTGCCAGCAGCTTAGGGAAGGGACAGTCCAACACTGAAGCTTTCTTT.

This clone is a singleton in its sample. The chain carries TRBV2 and TRBJ2-5, with D possibly being TRBD1 (5 bases). CDR3 length: 14 amino acids. Trimming took 4 bases from V and 3 from J, leaving 12 bases between them. CDR1 is SNHLY and CDR2 is FYNNEI in the germline V gene. CDR3 loop: CASSVDTPKETQYF. Written as DNA, the CDR3 is TGTGCCAGCAGTGTGGACACCCCGAAAGAGACCCAGTACTTC.

This clone appeared a single time. This rearrangement joins TRBV27 to TRBJ1-1; the D gene is possibly TRBD1 (6 bases). The V end lost 2 bases, the J end lost 4 bases, and 17 bases lay between the germline ends. Germline lookup yields CDR1 MNHEY and CDR2 SMNVEV (reference sequence). The CDR3 is made up of 16 amino acids. The CDR3, as DNA: TGTGCCAGCAGTTTAATCCCCTCACAGGGTGGCACTGAAGCTTTCTTT. Amino acids: CASSLIPSQGGTEAFF.

The chain combines TRBV6-5 with TRBJ1-2; tentative D call: TRBD1 (5 bases). CDR1 is MNHEY and CDR2 is SVGAGI in the germline V gene. This CDR3 region has 15 residues. With 9 bases removed from V and 6 bases from J, the gap between germline ends came to 23 bases. The CDR3 loop is CASDEGWGASHGYTF. The CDR3 DNA is TGTGCCAGTGATGAAGGCTGGGGCGCAAGCCATGGCTACACCTTC.

This rearrangement joins TRBV5-6 to TRBJ2-1, with 12 bases lining up with TRBD2. CDR1 is SGHDT and CDR2 is YYEEEE in the germline V gene. Germline trimming cut 2 bases from V and 8 bases from J; bases unmatched to any gene: 14. The CDR3 has 18 amino acids. The CDR3 coding sequence is TGTGCCAGCAGCTTTGGGACCAGACTAGCGGGGGCGTATGATGAGCAGTTCTTC. Translation gives CASSFGTRLAGAYDEQFF.

The chain carries TRBV27 and TRBJ1-1; perhaps TRBD1 as D (5 bases). This CDR3 has 12 residues. The V gene's germline CDR1 is MNHEY and CDR2 SMNVEV (reference sequence). Trimming took 8 bases from V and 6 from J, leaving 13 bases between them. CDR3 bases: TGTGCCAGCCTCGACGGGGGATCTGAAGCTTTCTTT. Residues: CASLDGGSEAFF.

CDR3 in amino acids: CASSSGTGNEKLFF. CDR3 nucleotide sequence: TGTGCCAGCAGTTCCGGGACAGGGAATGAAAAACTGTTTTTT. This chain links TRBV6-2 or TRBV6-3 with TRBJ1-4, with TRBD1 matching over 9 bases. The CDR3 is 14 residues long. Trimming cost V 4 bases and J 5 bases; bases outside gene matches: 2. CDR1 is MNHEY and CDR2 is SVGEGT in the germline V gene.

Remarks on this clone: The same CDR3 also results from other DNA sequences found in this sample. CDR3 loop: CASRGRRTGELFF. CDR3 sequence (DNA): TGTGCCAGCAGGGGACGGCGTACCGGGGAGCTGTTTTTT. This chain joins TRBV5-6 and TRBJ2-2; D is possibly TRBD1 or TRBD2 (5 bases each). Germline loops: CDR1 SGHDT, CDR2 YYEEEE. This CDR3 region has 13 residues. Trimming shortened V by 5 bases and J by 5 bases, and 10 bases separated the two germline ends.

This clone has just a few counts. The chain carries TRBV6-2 or TRBV6-3 and TRBJ2-6; 7 bases are shared with TRBD1. Unmatched junction bases numbered 13, after V lost 11 bases and J lost 3 bases. This CDR3 is built from 16 residues. CDR1 is MNHEY, CDR2 SVGEGT, per germline. The CDR3 coding sequence is TGTGCCCGCGGCCGAGGGGGCCTGGGTGGGGCCAACGTCCTGACTTTC. It translates to CARGRGGLGGANVLTF.

This sequence joins TRBV7-2 and TRBJ2-3; D not certain. Germline CDR1 and CDR2: SGHTA and FQGNSA. Trimming removed 1 base from V and 6 bases from J, with 14 bases in between. The CDR3 runs to 15 residues. The CDR3 sequence is CASSLVQQRTDTQYF. The CDR3 DNA reads TGTGCCAGCAGCTTAGTACAGCAGAGAACGGATACGCAGTATTTT.

The V call is TRBV5-1, the J call TRBJ2-1; TRBD2 aligns across 10 bases. V trimming: 2 bases; J trimming: 9 bases; junction bases outside the gene matches: 8. Germline lookup yields CDR1 SGHRS and CDR2 YFSETQ. The CDR3 consists of 15 residues. The CDR3 sequence: CASSFQLAGSGEQFF. The CDR3 DNA is TGCGCCAGCAGCTTCCAACTAGCGGGGTCCGGTGAGCAGTTCTTC.

This chain links TRBV2 with TRBJ2-1; D possibly corresponds to TRBD2 (6 bases). Germline V gene data show CDR1 as SNHLY and CDR2 as FYNNEI. Trimming took 7 bases from V and 1 from J, leaving 14 bases between them. The CDR3 is made up of 15 amino acids. In DNA, the CDR3 is TGTGCCAGCACTCGCCTCGGGGGTTCCTACAATGAGCAGTTCTTC. Protein product: CASTRLGGSYNEQFF.

V gene TRBV24-1 combines with J gene TRBJ1-6; D is ambiguous. Germline CDR1 is KGHDR and CDR2 is SFDVKD. CDR3 length: 15 residues. Between the trimmed V and J ends, which lost 6 bases and 13 bases, there was a span of 21 bases. The CDR3 spells CATSSNSFAFLPLHF. CDR3 bases: TGTGCCACCAGTAGTAACTCTTTTGCTTTTCTCCCCCTCCACTTT.

The chain recombines TRBV11-3 with TRBJ2-1, with 7 bases identical to TRBD2. The V segment lost 3 bases and the J segment 8 bases; nucleotides outside the gene matches: 7. CDR3 length equals 14 residues. Germline CDR1 reads SGHNT; CDR2 reads YENEEA. This chain's CDR3 is CASSFSTGGDEQFF. The CDR3 bases are TGTGCCAGCAGCTTTTCAACGGGGGGTGATGAGCAGTTCTTC.

The chain uses TRBV11-2 and TRBJ1-1, with D hard to call. The ends were cut back, 7 bases at V and 9 bases at J, with 18 bases in the middle. The CDR3 covers 13 residues. The germline CDR1 and CDR2 sequences are SGHAT and FQNNGV. CDR3 loop: CASTKAAQVKAFF. In DNA form, the CDR3 reads TGTGCCAGCACCAAAGCGGCCCAGGTCAAAGCTTTCTTT.

V and J are TRBV5-1 and TRBJ2-1; D is ambiguous. Germline CDR1 SGHRS, CDR2 YFSETQ. V was clipped by 0 bases and J by 0 bases, with 13 bases between them. The CDR3 runs 17 residues. The CDR3 loop reads CASSLEVPPSSYNEQFF. In DNA form, the CDR3 reads TGCGCCAGCAGCTTGGAAGTCCCCCCTAGCTCCTACAATGAGCAGTTCTTC.

This clone was observed a handful of times. For the CDR3, the DNA is TGTGCCACCAGCAGAGACGGGACAGGGAGAAATTATGGCTACACCTTC. This sequence encodes CATSRDGTGRNYGYTF. The chain carries TRBV15 and TRBJ1-2, with TRBD1 matching 9 bases. The V gene end was trimmed by 0 bases and the J gene end by 5 bases; junction bases not matched to a gene: 7. Germline-derived CDR1 and CDR2 are LNHNV and YYDKDF (reference sequence). This CDR3 contains 16 residues.

This clone was seen only once. Other DNA sequences in this sample translate to the same CDR3. V and J are TRBV7-2 and TRBJ1-2; TRBD1 matches at 7 bases. Germline loops: CDR1 SGHTA, CDR2 FQGNSA. This CDR3 is 14 amino acids long. The V and J ends lost 2 bases and 5 bases, in that order; junction bases with no gene match: 5. Here the CDR3 DNA reads TGTGCCAGCAGCTTAAACGCAGGGGGATATGGCTACACCTTC. Its translation is CASSLNAGGYGYTF.

V and J are TRBV19 and TRBJ1-2, with a tentative D call TRBD1 (6 bases). This CDR3 is 14 amino acids long. V lost 6 bases and J 5 bases, leaving 16 bases between the germline ends. Looked up from germline, CDR1 is LNHDA and CDR2 is SQIVND (reference sequence). CDR3 nucleotides: TGTGCCAGTAGAGCCGGGGGGCAGAGGTATGGCTACACCTTC. Protein sequence: CASRAGGQRYGYTF.

The chain has TRBV19 and TRBJ1-1; 8 nucleotides line up with TRBD1. Germline V gives CDR1 LNHDA, CDR2 SQIVND (reference sequence). With 6 bases clipped from V and 5 bases from J, the junction kept 8 bases outside the gene matches. The CDR3 length is 14 residues. CDR3 DNA: TGTGCCAGTAGCACTGTGGACAGGGCGACTGAAGCTTTCTTT. This sequence encodes CASSTVDRATEAFF.

V gene TRBV7-9 combines with J gene TRBJ2-3; tentative D call: TRBD2 (6 bases). The CDR3 sequence is 16 residues long. V was shortened by 0 bases and J by 0 bases, with 10 bases between the two germline ends. Germline CDR1 reads SEHNR; CDR2 reads FQNEAQ (reference sequence). The CDR3 protein is CASSLAVGGSTDTQYF. The CDR3 DNA reads as TGTGCCAGCAGCTTAGCGGTCGGGGGTAGCACAGATACGCAGTATTTT.

V usage is TRBV4-2 and J usage is TRBJ1-4; D is undetermined. Trimming stripped 0 bases from V and 2 bases from J, with 13 bases between. This CDR3 has 17 residues. CDR1 LGHNA and CDR2 YNFKEQ come from the germline V gene. In DNA form, the CDR3 reads TGTGCCAGCAGCCAAGAAAGGATGGGCGGGACTAATGAAAAACTGTTTTTT. This sequence encodes CASSQERMGGTNEKLFF.

This chain uses TRBV5-1 with TRBJ2-2, with a tentative D call TRBD1 (6 bases). This CDR3 is 16 amino acids long. Trimming removed 4 bases from V and 1 base from J, with 14 bases in between. CDR1 SGHRS and CDR2 YFSETQ come from the germline V gene. The DNA of the CDR3 is TGCGCCAGCAGCCTGGCGGGCAGGGGGAACACCGGGGAGCTGTTTTTT. Residues: CASSLAGRGNTGELFF.